This TCR beta chain appears in the sequencing data of a study of T cell responses to AZD1222 COVID-19 vaccine. For this clone: Its antigen is not identified.

The V gene end was trimmed by 5 bases and the J gene end by 3 bases; junction bases not matched to a gene: 7. The CDR3 is 17 residues long. Germline CDR1 reads MGHRA; CDR2 reads YSYEKL. Study outcomes and limitations: Donors in the cohort were predominantly white British and more often female, and clonal diversity was possibly underestimated.

Generated by immunoSEQ multiplex PCR, the TCRdb table keeps only in-frame clones and is missing some. The sample has around 130,000 clones, approximately 89% seen once. This receptor was obtained from an adult in good health. The chain links TRBV4-1 to TRBJ2-6, with TRBD1 identical over 10 bases. The specimen comprised peripheral blood, sampled on day 0 of AZD1222 vaccination. In nucleotides, the CDR3 is TGCGCCAGCAGCGCGCCCGGGACAGGGGTTGGGGCCAACGTCCTGACTTTC. It yields the protein CASSAPGTGVGANVLTF.